This TCR beta chain was sequenced during a study of OX40 agonist ivuxolimab in advanced cancers. Across the study: Three patients responded partially, comprising one with hepatocellular carcinoma and two with cutaneous melanoma. Study-wide results and caveats: With doses of 0.1-3.0 mg/kg, partial responders showed among the lowest clonal expansion.

A history of autoimmune disease or systemic immunosuppression excluded patients. Sampling of blood occurred at baseline, cycle 4 day 1, and cycle 7 day 1. The data were produced by immunoSEQ multiplex PCR, yet TCRdb's version contains in-frame clones alone and is incomplete. The sample holds just under 75,000 clones; over 75% are singletons and the top ten take 0.5% to 0.55%. Details on this clone: Its antigen is undetermined.

The V gene end was trimmed by 6 bases and the J gene end by 7 bases; junction bases not matched to a gene: 9. The germline gives CDR1 SNHLY, CDR2 FYNNEI. The CDR3 runs 15 residues. The chain joins TRBV2 to TRBJ1-2; TRBD1 aligns across 12 bases. Source: CD4+ or CD8+ T cells sorted from blood, taken in a trial of the OX40 agonist ivuxolimab. The sequence was collected from an adult with an advanced solid tumor such as melanoma, head and neck, liver or kidney cancer. The CDR3 sequence: CASRTPGQGAGGYTF. The CDR3, as DNA: TGTGCCAGCAGAACCCCGGGACAGGGGGCAGGTGGCTACACCTTC. Full variable domain (outside the CDR3, taken from reference TRBV2 and TRBJ1-2): EPEVTQTPSHQVTQMGQEVILRCVPISNHLYFYWYRQILGQKVEFLVSFYNNEISEKSEIFDDQFSVERPDGSNFTLKIRSTKLEDSAMYFCASRTPGQGAGGYTFGSGTRLTVV.